These 25 T cell receptor beta chains originate from one sample sequenced in a study of shared clonotypes between healthy human individuals. Data came from immunoSEQ multiplex PCR; TCRdb stores just in-frame clones and leaves some out. The sample contains some 1 million clones, about 80% of which appear only once. Sequencing was done on a sample of memory CD4+ T cells sorted from blood. Subset defined: CD45RA-negative fraction. The receptors here all came from a man aged 18 to 30 in good health.

DNA for the CDR3: TGTGCCAGCAGTACCGGGCTAGCGGGAGTGGAGACCCAGTACTTC. This gives the protein CASSTGLAGVETQYF. This chain uses TRBV7-2 with TRBJ2-5; 10 bases line up with TRBD2. The CDR3 length is 15 residues. CDR1 and CDR2 (germline): SGHTA, FQGNSA. Unmatched junction bases numbered 9, after V lost 6 bases and J lost 5 bases. The variable domain in full, completed from reference TRBV7-2 and TRBJ2-5, reads GAGVSQSPSNKVTEKGKDVELRCDPISGHTALYWYRQSLGQGLEFLIYFQGNSAPDKSGLPSDRFSAERTGGSVSTLTIQRTQQEDSAVYLCASSTGLAGVETQYFGPGTRLLVL.

The chain carries TRBV2 and TRBJ1-5, with 8 bases matching TRBD1. Germline CDR1 reads SNHLY; CDR2 reads FYNNEI. The CDR3 contains 16 residues. V lost 4 bases, J lost 7 bases, and 12 bases stayed unmatched. For the CDR3, the DNA is TGTGCCAGCAGTGCTGGACAGGGAGGAAGTTTACAGCCCCAGCATTTT. Its protein product is CASSAGQGGSLQPQHF.

The V call is TRBV5-4, the J call TRBJ1-6, with 7 nucleotides matching TRBD1. Trimming removed 1 base from V and 10 bases from J; junction bases left unmatched: 5. The CDR3 is 14 amino acids. In germline, CDR1 is SGHNT, CDR2 YYREEE (reference sequence). This CDR3 reads CASSLQGQISPLHF. CDR3 nucleotide sequence: TGTGCCAGCAGCTTGCAGGGACAGATCTCACCCCTCCACTTT.

This clone appeared a few times. This sequence joins TRBV6-1 and TRBJ1-6; no firm D call. The ends were cut back, 7 bases at V and 4 bases at J, with 5 bases in the middle. Germline values: CDR1 MNHNS, CDR2 SASEGT. This CDR3 spans 12 amino acids. The CDR3 DNA sequence: TGTGCCAGCAACTTTTATAATTCACCCCTCCACTTT. Translating gives CASNFYNSPLHF.

The chain carries TRBV2 and TRBJ1-1, with D possibly TRBD1 on 6 matching bases. V was cut by 6 bases and J by 1 base, with 15 bases left in between. CDR1 is SNHLY, CDR2 FYNNEI, per germline. The CDR3 covers 15 residues. CDR3 sequence: CASRVYRAGNTEAFF. The CDR3 bases are TGTGCCAGCAGAGTCTACAGGGCCGGGAACACTGAAGCTTTCTTT.

The rearrangement links TRBV9 to TRBJ1-4, with 11 nucleotides matching TRBD1. V dropped 0 bases and J dropped 7; count of bases not matched to a gene: 2. The CDR3 runs 15 residues. Germline CDR1 SGDLS, CDR2 YYNGEE. CDR3 in amino acids: CASSVGDRGIEKLFF. CDR3 nucleotides: TGTGCCAGCAGCGTAGGGGACAGGGGGATTGAAAAACTGTTTTTT.

A word on this clone: Within the sample, other DNA sequences also encode this same CDR3. The V gene is TRBV5-1, the J gene TRBJ2-7, with 9 bases identical to TRBD1. From germline, CDR1 is SGHRS and CDR2 YFSETQ. The CDR3 length is 14 residues. The V segment lost 4 bases and the J segment 4 bases; nucleotides outside the gene matches: 6. The CDR3 is CASSRTGGAYEQYF. CDR3 bases: TGCGCCAGCAGCCGAACAGGGGGCGCGTACGAGCAGTACTTC.

This clone was seen repeatedly, ten times or more. V gene TRBV7-2 combines with J gene TRBJ1-2, with 7 nucleotides matching TRBD1. This CDR3 region has 14 residues. V shed 4 bases and J 8 bases; nucleotides not matched to a gene: 10. Per germline, CDR1 SGHTA and CDR2 FQGNSA. This CDR3 is CASSSPGQFWGYTF. The CDR3 DNA reads as TGTGCCAGCAGCTCTCCGGGACAGTTCTGGGGCTACACCTTC.

V gene TRBV19 combines with J gene TRBJ2-1; 7 bases agree with TRBD1. This CDR3 spans 14 amino acids. Losses at the gene ends were 3 bases for V and 3 bases for J; bases not matched to a gene: 2. Germline loops: CDR1 LNHDA, CDR2 SQIVND (reference sequence). CDR3 amino acids: CASSMSGGYNEQFF. CDR3 in DNA: TGTGCCAGTAGTATGTCAGGGGGCTACAATGAGCAGTTCTTC. Complete variable domain (other parts from reference TRBV19 and TRBJ2-1): DGGITQSPKYLFRKEGQNVTLSCEQNLNHDAMYWYRQDPGQGLRLIYYSQIVNDFQKGDIAEGYSVSREKKESFPLTVTSAQKNPTAFYLCASSMSGGYNEQFFGPGTRLTVL.

Comment on this clone: A much larger clone sits a single nucleotide away, making a read error possible. The same CDR3 arises from other DNA sequences in this sample as well. The chain recombines TRBV14 with TRBJ1-1, with TRBD1 matching over 7 bases. The CDR3 is made up of 13 amino acids. Germline CDR1 is SGHDN and CDR2 is FVKESK. V shed 5 bases and J 1 base; nucleotides not matched to a gene: 1. This CDR3 reads CASSRQGNTEAFF. CDR3 DNA: TGTGCCAGCAGCAGACAGGGGAACACTGAAGCTTTCTTT.

The DNA for the CDR3 is TGTGCCAGCAGTGATAGCATTAGGGAGACCCAGTACTTC. It yields the protein CASSDSIRETQYF. The gene calls are TRBV6-5 and TRBJ2-5; no clear D gene. V lost 5 bases and J 5 bases, leaving 12 bases between the germline ends. This CDR3 has 13 amino acids. Germline V gives CDR1 MNHEY, CDR2 SVGAGI.

The chain employs TRBV30 and TRBJ1-2; D is possibly TRBD1 (5 bases). This CDR3 comprises 18 residues. Germline-derived CDR1 and CDR2 are GTSNPN and SVGIG (reference sequence). Trimming pared 0 bases from V and 1 base from J, leaving 21 bases between. CDR3 bases: TGTGCCTGGAGTGTGAGACTACTCCTAGGGGCTATTAACTATGGCTACACCTTC. This translates into CAWSVRLLLGAINYGYTF.

This clone is a singleton in its sample. The chain recombines TRBV5-1 with TRBJ2-7; 10 positions agree with TRBD2. The CDR3 loop spans 16 amino acids. After removal of 0 bases from V and 2 bases from J, the junction contained 5 bases not matched to a gene. Germline-derived CDR1 and CDR2 are SGHRS and YFSETQ. The CDR3 sequence is CASSLGVSGGAYEQYF. The CDR3 DNA is TGCGCCAGCAGCTTGGGTGTGAGCGGGGGGGCCTACGAGCAGTACTTC.

This clone was counted once. This chain uses TRBV7-8 with TRBJ2-1; TRBD2 agrees at 14 bases. Germline CDR1 is SGHVS and CDR2 is FQNEAQ. V lost 5 bases and J lost 8; bases outside the gene matches: 8. The CDR3 covers 16 residues. The CDR3 loop is CASSLRLAGGPDEQFF. The CDR3 region has the DNA TGTGCCAGCAGCCTACGACTAGCGGGGGGGCCGGATGAGCAGTTCTTC.

This clone appeared a few times. The chain links TRBV11-2 to TRBJ2-2; 10 bases agree with TRBD2. Trimming at V came to 3 bases and at J to 3 bases, leaving 4 bases not matched to a gene. The CDR3 contains 16 residues. The germline CDR1 and CDR2 sequences are SGHAT and FQNNGV. The CDR3 region has the DNA TGTGCCAGCAGCTTCGATAGCGGGAGGTACACCGGGGAGCTGTTTTTT. Amino acids: CASSFDSGRYTGELFF.

This rearrangement joins TRBV2 to TRBJ2-7; weak D call: TRBD2 (6 bases). The CDR3 consists of 14 residues. V shed 2 bases and J shed 1 base, with 9 bases lying between them. Germline assignment: CDR1 SNHLY and CDR2 FYNNEI. The CDR3 is CASSERGRSYEQYF. The CDR3 region has the DNA TGTGCCAGCAGTGAAAGAGGGAGGTCCTACGAGCAGTACTTC.

The chain uses TRBV10-1 and TRBJ2-1; D not certain. The CDR3 loop spans 14 amino acids. From germline, CDR1 is WNHNN and CDR2 SYGVQD (reference sequence). V gave up 0 bases and J gave up 8 bases, with 11 bases separating them. Here the CDR3 DNA reads TGCGCCAGCAGTGAGTCGTCTAGTCTGTATGAGCAGTTCTTC. This encodes CASSESSSLYEQFF.

The genes are TRBV27 and TRBJ2-3; no firm D call. Deletions cut 0 bases from V and 0 bases from J, with 10 bases between. Germline assignment: CDR1 MNHEY and CDR2 SMNVEV (reference sequence). This CDR3 spans 16 amino acids. The CDR3 bases are TGTGCCAGCAGTTTATCCCCCCCACCTAGCACAGATACGCAGTATTTT. Translated, it gives CASSLSPPPSTDTQYF.

V gene TRBV5-1 combines with J gene TRBJ1-2; D remains unclear. Germline V lookup: CDR1 SGHRS, CDR2 YFSETQ. Trimming removed 4 bases from V and 2 bases from J, with 12 bases in between. CDR3 length: 14 residues. DNA of the CDR3: TGCGCCAGCAGCCCCCTCCCGGGGAACTATGGCTACACCTTC. It encodes CASSPLPGNYGYTF.

This clone has a handful of counts. This sequence joins TRBV5-5 and TRBJ1-6; 8 bases map to TRBD1. V shed 4 bases, J shed 10 bases, and the junction held 7 bases outside the gene matches. Germline V gives CDR1 SGHKS, CDR2 YYEKEE (reference sequence). The length of the CDR3 is 14 residues. The CDR3 sequence: CASSQRTGRSPLHF. In DNA, the CDR3 is TGTGCCAGCAGCCAAAGGACAGGGCGATCACCCCTCCACTTT.

This clone is deemed medium-sized (0.01 to 0.1%). The rearrangement links TRBV6-7 to TRBJ1-2; TRBD1 aligns across 7 bases. TRBV6-7 has ORF status, its function being uncertain. There are 14 residues in the CDR3. With 6 bases clipped from V and 4 bases from J, the junction kept 8 bases outside the gene matches. The CDR3 nucleotides read TGTGCCAGCAGCCGAGGGGGCGGGAGCTATGGCTACACCTTC. This encodes CASSRGGGSYGYTF.

This clone was seen only a few times. The chain couples TRBV2 to TRBJ2-2; 7 nucleotides align to TRBD1. V lost 4 bases, J lost 8 bases, and 10 bases stayed unmatched. The CDR3 is 15 amino acids. Germline V gene sequence: CDR1 SNHLY, CDR2 FYNNEI. In nucleotides, the CDR3 is TGTGCCAGCAGTGCCACAGAGGGGGCGCCTGGGGAGCTGTTTTTT. Residues: CASSATEGAPGELFF.

This chain uses TRBV19 with TRBJ2-7, with 8 positions matching TRBD2. This CDR3 spans 12 amino acids. Germline V CDR1 and CDR2: LNHDA, SQIVND (reference sequence). Germline trimming cut 6 bases from V and 3 bases from J; bases unmatched to any gene: 1. CDR3 sequence reads: CASSGRGYEQYF. DNA of the CDR3: TGTGCCAGTAGCGGGAGGGGCTACGAGCAGTACTTC.

This clone was counted a few times. J is TRBJ1-1 and V is TRBV2; D is perhaps TRBD1 (6 bases). CDR1 and CDR2 from the germline V gene are SNHLY and FYNNEI. The CDR3 has 12 amino acids. V lost 8 bases and J 4 bases, leaving 11 bases between the germline ends. The CDR3 DNA reads as TGTGCCAGCGCGGGACAAGTCACTGAAGCTTTCTTT. Translating it yields CASAGQVTEAFF.

This clone was seen at least ten times. The rearrangement uses TRBV30 and TRBJ2-5, with a weak D call TRBD1 (5 bases). Trimming stripped 5 bases from V and 0 bases from J, with 13 bases between. The CDR3 length is 14 residues. The germline V gene encodes CDR1 GTSNPN and CDR2 SVGIG (reference sequence). The CDR3: CAWGRQLDQETQYF. In DNA form, the CDR3 reads TGTGCCTGGGGAAGACAGCTCGACCAAGAGACCCAGTACTTC.